A single sample is the source of the 13 T cell receptor beta chains below, sequenced in a study of T cells after yellow fever vaccination. TCRdb ran MiXCR on the 5' RACE reads and lists one entry per CDR3 protein. The table has around 260,000 distinct CDR3 sequences, about 5.2% seen once; the top ten hold roughly 3.4%. The specimen was CD4+ T cells sorted from PBMCs, collected on the day of the yellow fever booster vaccination. These receptor sequences come from a man aged 18 to 30 who received the YFV17D yellow fever vaccine.

The chain combines TRBV5-4 with TRBJ2-7, with 11 positions matching TRBD2. Trimming at V came to 1 base and at J to 2 bases, leaving 5 bases not matched to a gene. Germline-derived CDR1 and CDR2 are SGHNT and YYREEE (reference sequence). The CDR3 has 16 amino acids. CDR3 protein: CASSLMLAGGAYEQYF. For the CDR3, the DNA is TGTGCCAGCAGCTTGATGCTAGCGGGGGGTGCCTACGAGCAGTACTTC. The full variable domain, its missing parts supplied by reference TRBV5-4 and TRBJ2-7, is ETGVTQSPTHLIKTRGQQVTLRCSSQSGHNTVSWYQQALGQGPQFIFQYYREEENGRGNFPPRFSGLQFPNYSSELNVNALELDDSALYLCASSLMLAGGAYEQYFGPGTRLTVT.

This clonotype was seen repeatedly, ten times or more. The rearrangement uses TRBV11-2 and TRBJ2-5, with D possibly matching TRBD1 (5 bases). From germline, CDR1 is SGHAT and CDR2 FQNNGV. V was cut by 4 bases and J by 0 bases, with 18 bases left in between. CDR3 size: 17 residues. This chain's CDR3 is CASSSILGAHNQETQYF. Here the CDR3 DNA reads TGTGCCAGCAGCTCCATCCTTGGGGCGCACAACCAAGAGACCCAGTACTTC.

The J gene is TRBJ2-1, the V gene TRBV7-2; D is uncertain. The V end was cut by 8 bases, the J end by 4 bases, with 15 bases between. Germline CDR1 reads SGHTA; CDR2 reads FQGNSA. The CDR3 extends over 14 amino acids. The chain's CDR3 is CASVTTGVYNEQFF. The CDR3 nucleotides read TGTGCCAGCGTCACCACGGGCGTATACAATGAGCAGTTCTTC.

This clonotype was recorded a few times. This sequence joins TRBV12-2 and TRBJ2-1. TRBV12-2 is a pseudogene. The CDR3 has 18 amino acids. The CDR3 DNA follows: TGTGCAAGTCGCTTAACGCTCGGTGCCGACGGTTACTACAATGAGCAGTTCTTC. Translating it yields CASRLTLGADGYYNEQFF.

V is TRBV19 and J is TRBJ2-7; 7 bases match TRBD1. CDR3 length: 14 amino acids. Looked up from germline, CDR1 is LNHDA and CDR2 is SQIVND (reference sequence). The V gene end was trimmed by 5 bases and the J gene end by 1 base; junction bases not matched to a gene: 5. CDR3 sequence: CASSVRDSSYEQYF. CDR3 sequence (DNA): TGTGCCAGTAGTGTCCGGGACAGTTCCTACGAGCAGTACTTC.

In its sample, this clonotype was seen many times. This rearrangement joins TRBV6-2 or TRBV6-3 to TRBJ2-1; 9 bases align to TRBD1. V trimming: 6 bases; J trimming: 1 base; junction bases outside the gene matches: 13. In germline, CDR1 is MNHEY, CDR2 SVGEGT. CDR3 size: 18 residues. The CDR3 nucleotides are TGTGCCAGCAGACACGAGGACAGGGGTTTTAGATCCTACAATGAGCAGTTCTTC. Its translation is CASRHEDRGFRSYNEQFF.

The chain is built from TRBV21-1 and TRBJ2-1; the D call TRBD2 from the table was never checked on the DNA. TRBV21-1 is assigned pseudogene status. The CDR3 loop spans 16 amino acids. CDR3 nucleotide sequence: TGTGCCAGCAGCAAAGCCCCCGCTAGCGGAGACCATGAGCAGTTCTTC. It translates to CASSKAPASGDHEQFF.

This clonotype was seen a few times. V usage is TRBV18 and J usage is TRBJ1-5; D is unclear. V gave up 6 bases and J gave up 6 bases, with 18 bases separating them. Germline CDR1 and CDR2: KGHSH and LQKENI. The CDR3 sequence is 15 residues long. In DNA form, the CDR3 reads TGTGCCAGCTCGGGAACGACGGGATGGGGTCAGCCCCAGCATTTT. Translated, it gives CASSGTTGWGQPQHF.

This clonotype was found a few times. The chain joins TRBV29-1 to TRBJ2-5; 16 positions match TRBD2. This CDR3 contains 15 residues. V shed 6 bases and J 4 bases; nucleotides not matched to a gene: 5. CDR1 and CDR2 (germline): SQVTM, ANQGSEA. CDR3 in amino acids: CSVGTSGGARETQYF. The CDR3, as DNA: TGCAGCGTCGGGACTAGCGGGGGGGCCCGAGAGACCCAGTACTTC.

This clonotype was observed many times. The chain is built from TRBV6-5 and TRBJ2-1; 11 nucleotides agree with TRBD2. With 0 bases clipped from V and 8 bases from J, the junction kept 6 bases outside the gene matches. This CDR3 is built from 16 residues. Germline CDR1 reads MNHEY; CDR2 reads SVGAGI. The CDR3 is CASSYSGSGGAYEQFF. The CDR3 DNA reads as TGTGCCAGCAGTTACTCGGGTAGCGGGGGGGCCTATGAGCAGTTCTTC.

This chain links TRBV12-3 or TRBV12-4 with TRBJ2-1; TRBD2 agrees at 13 bases. J lost 8 bases, V lost 5 bases, and 12 bases had no gene match. The CDR3 has 17 residues. The DNA of the CDR3 is TGTGCCAGCAGTCCTCGACTAGCGGGGGGCTTCTCCTATGAGCAGTTCTTC. Its protein is CASSPRLAGGFSYEQFF.

This clonotype was counted only a few times. The chain carries TRBV7-2 and TRBJ2-3; 8 bases are shared with TRBD2. The length of the CDR3 is 15 residues. V trimming: 6 bases; J trimming: 1 base; junction bases outside the gene matches: 6. Germline V CDR1 and CDR2: SGHTA, FQGNSA. The CDR3 protein is CASRRLSGGTDTQYF. In DNA form, the CDR3 reads TGTGCCAGCAGGCGTCTTAGCGGGGGCACAGATACGCAGTATTTT.

This clonotype occurred a few times. The chain is built from TRBV30 and TRBJ2-7; possibly TRBD2 for D (6 bases). The CDR3 runs 13 residues. V lost 3 bases and J 6 bases, leaving 15 bases between the germline ends. From germline, CDR1 is GTSNPN and CDR2 SVGIG (reference sequence). In DNA, the CDR3 is TGTGCCTGGAGCCCGGGACTCTCCCTCGAGCAGTACTTC. Translated: CAWSPGLSLEQYF.